A single sample gave rise to the 26 T cell receptor beta chains below, sequenced in a study of blood T cell repertoires in COVID-19. Produced via immunoSEQ multiplex PCR; TCRdb's table is partial and in-frame only. The sample has about 88,000 clones, 85% to 95% seen once. Sequenced sample: peripheral blood. The receptors originated from a man in his sixties with acute or convalescent COVID-19.

The rearrangement links TRBV6-4 to TRBJ2-1; 8 positions match TRBD1. Losses at the gene ends were 4 bases for V and 10 bases for J; bases not matched to a gene: 9. Per the germline V gene, CDR1 is MRHNA and CDR2 is SNTAGT. This CDR3 comprises 14 residues. The chain's CDR3 is CASSADQGALEQFF. DNA for the CDR3: TGTGCCAGCAGTGCTGACCAGGGGGCCCTCGAGCAGTTCTTC.

The chain links TRBV6-5 to TRBJ1-1; a possible D gene is TRBD1 (6 bases). Between the trimmed V and J ends, which lost 4 bases and 5 bases, there was a span of 20 bases. CDR3 length: 16 residues. Germline CDR1 and CDR2: MNHEY and SVGAGI. The chain's CDR3 is CASSSPLEGVDTEAFF. In DNA, the CDR3 is TGTGCCAGCAGTTCCCCTCTCGAGGGGGTGGATACTGAAGCTTTCTTT.

The genes are TRBV5-5 and TRBJ2-7; 7 nucleotides align to TRBD2. Germline V gives CDR1 SGHKS, CDR2 YYEKEE (reference sequence). Trimming took 5 bases from V and 2 from J; bases not matched to a gene: 4. This CDR3 comprises 13 residues. In nucleotides, the CDR3 is TGTGCCAGCAGATGGGGGGGAGCCTACGAGCAGTACTTC. Amino acids: CASRWGGAYEQYF.

This clone was detected only once. This chain connects TRBV7-2 to TRBJ1-5, with D perhaps matching TRBD1 (6 bases). The V gene lost 5 bases and the J gene lost 5 bases, with 22 bases spanning the gap. Germline CDR1 and CDR2: SGHTA and FQGNSA. This CDR3 is 17 amino acids long. CDR3 residues: CASSTRPSGGGDQPQHF. CDR3 nucleotides: TGTGCCAGCAGCACCCGCCCGTCGGGAGGGGGGGATCAGCCCCAGCATTTT. The variable domain in full, with the rest retrieved from reference TRBV7-2 and TRBJ1-5, is GAGVSQSPSNKVTEKGKDVELRCDPISGHTALYWYRQSLGQGLEFLIYFQGNSAPDKSGLPSDRFSAERTGGSVSTLTIQRTQQEDSAVYLCASSTRPSGGGDQPQHFGDGTRLSIL.

The gene calls are TRBV15 and TRBJ2-1; 16 bases are shared with TRBD2. Unmatched junction bases numbered 4, after V lost 1 base and J lost 10 bases. Germline CDR1 and CDR2: LNHNV and YYDKDF (reference sequence). CDR3 length: 16 amino acids. The CDR3: CATSRVPGLAGGEQFF. The CDR3 DNA follows: TGTGCCACCAGCAGAGTTCCGGGACTAGCGGGAGGGGAGCAGTTCTTC.

V usage is TRBV9 and J usage is TRBJ1-2; 8 nucleotides line up with TRBD1. CDR1 is SGDLS, CDR2 YYNGEE, per germline. The V and J ends lost 2 bases and 5 bases, in that order; junction bases with no gene match: 5. The CDR3 is made up of 14 amino acids. The CDR3 protein is CASSVSRDRYGYTF. CDR3 DNA sequence: TGTGCCAGCAGCGTGTCCCGGGACAGGTATGGCTACACCTTC.

V usage is TRBV5-1 and J usage is TRBJ1-4, with D possibly matching TRBD1 (5 bases). Germline V CDR1 and CDR2: SGHRS, YFSETQ. V lost 0 bases, J lost 8 bases, and 11 bases lay in between. This CDR3 region has 14 residues. CDR3 DNA: TGCGCCAGCAGCTTGGGTCAGGGCCGAGAAAAACTGTTTTTT. Its translation is CASSLGQGREKLFF.

The V call is TRBV2, the J call TRBJ2-3; possibly TRBD2 for D (6 bases). CDR1 SNHLY and CDR2 FYNNEI come from the germline V gene. This CDR3 has 16 residues. V was shortened by 6 bases and J by 3 bases, with 19 bases between the two germline ends. CDR3 coding DNA: TGTGCCAGCAGCCGTAGCCCAGTGGGGACTACAGATACGCAGTATTTT. Its translation: CASSRSPVGTTDTQYF.

V and J are TRBV7-8 and TRBJ1-5, with TRBD1 matching over 7 bases. This CDR3 is 16 amino acids long. CDR1 is SGHVS and CDR2 is FQNEAQ in the germline V gene. V shed 3 bases, J shed 0 bases, and the junction held 5 bases outside the gene matches. The DNA for the CDR3 is TGTGCCAGCAGCTTGGTAGGGGGCTATAGCAATCAGCCCCAGCATTTT. Encoded protein: CASSLVGGYSNQPQHF.

V usage is TRBV10-1 and J usage is TRBJ2-5, with a possible D match to TRBD1 (6 bases). V dropped 4 bases and J dropped 8 bases, with 14 bases sitting between them. The CDR3 is 13 residues long. Germline CDR1 WNHNN, CDR2 SYGVQD (reference sequence). The CDR3 sequence is CASSAGTLDTQYF. CDR3 nucleotides: TGCGCCAGCAGTGCCGGGACACTGGACACCCAGTACTTC.

The rearrangement joins TRBV11-3 to TRBJ2-5; 12 positions match TRBD2. This CDR3 spans 18 amino acids. J gave up 5 bases and V 1 base, and 11 bases lay outside the gene matches. CDR1 is SGHNT and CDR2 is YENEEA in the germline V gene. CDR3 amino acids: CASSLGLAGGTSGETQYF. CDR3 coding DNA: TGTGCCAGCAGCTTAGGGCTAGCGGGAGGGACCTCGGGGGAGACCCAGTACTTC. Full variable domain (remainder filled in from reference TRBV11-3 and TRBJ2-5): EAGVVQSPRYKIIEKKQPVAFWCNPISGHNTLYWYLQNLGQGPELLIRYENEEAVDDSQLPKDRFSAERLKGVDSTLKIQPAELGDSAVYLCASSLGLAGGTSGETQYFGPGTRLLVL.

J is TRBJ2-3 and V is TRBV28; tentative D call: TRBD2 (6 bases). Per germline, CDR1 MDHEN and CDR2 SYDVKM. The V gene lost 7 bases and the J gene lost 5 bases, with 19 bases spanning the gap. The CDR3 totals 15 residues. The CDR3 is CASITPGLPLDTQYF. The CDR3 bases are TGTGCCAGCATTACGCCGGGACTGCCCTTAGATACGCAGTATTTT. Full variable domain (missing parts from reference TRBV28 and TRBJ2-3): DVKVTQSSRYLVKRTGEKVFLECVQDMDHENMFWYRQDPGLGLRLIYFSYDVKMKEKGDIPEGYSVSREKKERFSLILESASTNQTSMYLCASITPGLPLDTQYFGPGTRLTVL.

The chain uses TRBV5-1 and TRBJ2-3; TRBD1 agrees at 10 bases. After removal of 1 base from V and 3 bases from J, the junction contained 5 bases not matched to a gene. Germline CDR1 is SGHRS and CDR2 is YFSETQ. CDR3 length equals 16 residues. The CDR3 sequence is CASSLSPGQGTDTQYF. The CDR3 coding sequence is TGCGCCAGCAGCTTGTCGCCGGGACAGGGGACAGATACGCAGTATTTT.

This clone came up a few times. CDR3 residues: CASREVAPTKPDRGVGGNQPQHF. DNA of the CDR3: TGTGCCAGCAGGGAAGTGGCCCCCACCAAGCCGGACAGGGGAGTCGGCGGCAATCAGCCCCAGCATTTT. The rearrangement links TRBV28 to TRBJ1-5; 9 positions agree with TRBD1. In germline, CDR1 is MDHEN, CDR2 SYDVKM. Trimming removed 6 bases from V and 2 bases from J; junction bases left unmatched: 29. There are 23 residues in the CDR3.

The gene calls are TRBV28 and TRBJ2-6; no reliable D call. The CDR3 spans 15 residues. The ends were cut back, 2 bases at V and 0 bases at J, with 5 bases in the middle. The V gene's germline CDR1 is MDHEN and CDR2 SYDVKM. The CDR3 DNA reads TGTGCCAGCAGTTTAAGTAGCTCTGGGGCCAACGTCCTGACTTTC. Translating it yields CASSLSSSGANVLTF.

The chain employs TRBV5-1 and TRBJ2-1; 10 bases agree with TRBD1. The CDR3 contains 15 residues. With V trimmed by 3 bases and J by 4 bases, 4 bases remained unmatched. The V gene's germline CDR1 is SGHRS and CDR2 YFSETQ. This CDR3 is CASSSGQGVYNEQFF. In DNA, the CDR3 is TGCGCCAGCAGCTCCGGACAGGGGGTATACAATGAGCAGTTCTTC.

This rearrangement joins TRBV11-2 to TRBJ2-7; the D gene is possibly TRBD2 (6 bases). Trimming took 4 bases from V and 2 from J, leaving 6 bases between them. Germline CDR1 SGHAT, CDR2 FQNNGV. The CDR3 has 12 residues. The CDR3 nucleotides read TGTGCCAGCAGCTGGGAGGCCTACGAGCAGTACTTC. Amino acids: CASSWEAYEQYF.

V is TRBV3-1 (or the pseudogene TRBV3-2) and J is TRBJ2-1, with 12 bases fitting TRBD2. The CDR3 has 18 residues. V lost 0 bases and J lost 8; bases outside the gene matches: 11. CDR1 and CDR2 from the germline V gene are LGHDT and YNNKEL (reference sequence). Here the CDR3 DNA reads TGTGCCAGCAGCCAAGATGATGCTAGCGGGAGGGTGAGGGATGAGCAGTTCTTC. It translates to CASSQDDASGRVRDEQFF.

The chain joins TRBV19 to TRBJ2-5, with TRBD1 matching 10 bases. Trimming at V came to 1 base and at J to 0 bases, leaving 2 bases not matched to a gene. CDR3 length: 16 amino acids. Looked up from germline, CDR1 is LNHDA and CDR2 is SQIVND (reference sequence). CDR3 nucleotide sequence: TGTGCCAGTAGTATAGGCGGACAGGGGGACCAAGAGACCCAGTACTTC. Its translation: CASSIGGQGDQETQYF.

The gene calls are TRBV7-2 and TRBJ2-7, with 13 bases matching TRBD2. Germline lookup yields CDR1 SGHTA and CDR2 FQGNSA. V shed 4 bases and J 2 bases; nucleotides not matched to a gene: 11. This CDR3 comprises 18 residues. The CDR3 sequence is CASSWGLAGPTGAYEQYF. DNA of the CDR3: TGTGCCAGCAGCTGGGGACTAGCGGGACCTACGGGGGCCTACGAGCAGTACTTC.

The chain couples TRBV18 to TRBJ2-2, with D perhaps TRBD1 (6 bases). V was clipped by 6 bases and J by 3 bases, with 14 bases between them. In germline, CDR1 is KGHSH, CDR2 LQKENI. The CDR3 spans 15 residues. The CDR3 sequence is CASSAQGPDTGELFF. The CDR3 DNA reads as TGTGCCAGCTCCGCACAGGGCCCGGACACCGGGGAGCTGTTTTTT.

The rearrangement links TRBV28 to TRBJ1-3; 8 bases agree with TRBD1. Trimming cost V 7 bases and J 0 bases; bases outside gene matches: 11. This CDR3 comprises 17 residues. Per germline, CDR1 MDHEN and CDR2 SYDVKM. The chain's CDR3 is CASTPPGGYRSGNTIYF. CDR3 sequence (DNA): TGTGCCAGCACCCCCCCAGGGGGCTACCGCTCTGGAAACACCATATATTTT.

V usage is TRBV24-1 and J usage is TRBJ2-3; D gene unclear. Germline lookup yields CDR1 KGHDR and CDR2 SFDVKD. Trimming pared 3 bases from V and 6 bases from J, leaving 9 bases between. CDR3 length: 13 amino acids. The CDR3 spells CATSDPIRDTQYF. CDR3 nucleotide sequence: TGTGCCACCAGTGATCCTATACGGGATACGCAGTATTTT.

This chain joins TRBV24-1 and TRBJ2-7, with D possibly being TRBD1 (6 bases). CDR3 length: 14 amino acids. CDR1 and CDR2 from the germline V gene are KGHDR and SFDVKD. V lost 6 bases to trimming and J lost 1 base, with 12 bases between them. In DNA, the CDR3 is TGTGCCACCAGTTCCGGGACACCGTCCTACGAGCAGTACTTC. Protein sequence: CATSSGTPSYEQYF.

The V gene is TRBV5-4, the J gene TRBJ1-1; 11 positions match TRBD1. This CDR3 comprises 16 residues. The V gene's germline CDR1 is SGHNT and CDR2 YYREEE (reference sequence). J gave up 4 bases and V 0 bases, and 5 bases lay outside the gene matches. The CDR3 coding sequence is TGTGCCAGCAGCTTGGTCGGGACAGGGGGTGGCACTGAAGCTTTCTTT. Residues: CASSLVGTGGGTEAFF.

The CDR3 sequence: CASSSGTSFSDTQYF. The CDR3 coding sequence is TGTGCCAGCTCATCCGGGACTAGCTTCTCAGATACGCAGTATTTT. This chain connects TRBV18 to TRBJ2-3; 9 bases map to TRBD2. Looked up from germline, CDR1 is KGHSH and CDR2 is LQKENI. The CDR3 has 15 amino acids. J gave up 4 bases and V 5 bases, and 7 bases lay outside the gene matches. Full variable domain (rest looked up from reference TRBV18 and TRBJ2-3): NAGVMQNPRHLVRRRGQEARLRCSPMKGHSHVYWYRQLPEEGLKFMVYLQKENIIDESGMPKERFSAEFPKEGPSILRIQQVVRGDSAAYFCASSSGTSFSDTQYFGPGTRLTVL.